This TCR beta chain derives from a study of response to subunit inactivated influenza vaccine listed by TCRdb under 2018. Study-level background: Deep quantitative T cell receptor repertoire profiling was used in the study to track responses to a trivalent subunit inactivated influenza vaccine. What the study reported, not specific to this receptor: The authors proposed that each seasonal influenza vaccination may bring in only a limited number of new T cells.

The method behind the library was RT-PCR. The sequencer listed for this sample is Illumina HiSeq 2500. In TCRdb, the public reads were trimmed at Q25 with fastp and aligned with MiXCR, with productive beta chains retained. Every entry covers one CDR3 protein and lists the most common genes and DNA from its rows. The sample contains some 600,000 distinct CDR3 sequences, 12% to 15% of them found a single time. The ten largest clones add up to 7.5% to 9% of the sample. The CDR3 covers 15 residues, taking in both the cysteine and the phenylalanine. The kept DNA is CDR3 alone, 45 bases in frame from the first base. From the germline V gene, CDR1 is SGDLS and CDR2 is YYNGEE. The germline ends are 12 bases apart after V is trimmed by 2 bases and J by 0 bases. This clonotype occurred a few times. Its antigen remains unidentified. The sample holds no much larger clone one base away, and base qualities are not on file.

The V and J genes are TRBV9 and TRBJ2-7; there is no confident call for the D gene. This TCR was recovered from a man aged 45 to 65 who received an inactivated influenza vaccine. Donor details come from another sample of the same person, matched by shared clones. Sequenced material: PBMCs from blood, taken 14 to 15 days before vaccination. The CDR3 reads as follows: CASSVDSLGSYEQYF. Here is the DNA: TGTGCCAGCAGCGTCGACTCCCTGGGCTCCTACGAGCAGTACTTC.